These 30 T cell receptor beta chains share one sample of origin, sequenced in a study of T cell responses to AZD1222 COVID-19 vaccine. Here immunoSEQ multiplex PCR was the method, and the copy in TCRdb shows in-frame clones only, minus some. The sample gives 140,000 to 150,000 clones, approximately 83% of which show up once; around 8% is in the top ten. The input for sequencing was peripheral blood, taken on day 0 of AZD1222 vaccination. These receptors were collected from an adult in good health.

V is TRBV20-1 and J is TRBJ1-3; D gene uncertain. The CDR3 is made up of 11 amino acids. V was clipped by 7 bases and J by 4 bases, with 8 bases between them. Germline V lookup: CDR1 DFQATT, CDR2 SNEGSKA (reference sequence). CDR3 coding DNA: TGCAGTGTGACCCAGGGAAACACCATATATTTT. It translates to CSVTQGNTIYF.

V and J are TRBV2 and TRBJ1-5; 12 bases fit TRBD1. The germline gives CDR1 SNHLY, CDR2 FYNNEI. The CDR3 sequence is 15 residues long. Trimming at V came to 6 bases and at J to 5 bases, leaving 5 bases not matched to a gene. The CDR3 sequence: CASRGTGGRDQPQHF. CDR3 sequence (DNA): TGTGCCAGCAGAGGGACAGGGGGCAGAGATCAGCCCCAGCATTTT.

V and J are TRBV27 and TRBJ1-2; D perhaps matches TRBD1 (6 bases). The CDR3 totals 16 residues. The germline V gene has CDR1 MNHEY and CDR2 SMNVEV (reference sequence). V was shortened by 3 bases and J by 8 bases, with 22 bases between the two germline ends. CDR3 region: CASSFERANREGGYTF. The CDR3 coding sequence is TGTGCCAGCAGTTTCGAGAGGGCCAACAGGGAAGGAGGCTACACCTTC.

On this clone: Other DNA sequences in this specimen translate into the identical CDR3. This chain uses TRBV28 with TRBJ1-2; D gene ambiguous. Per germline, CDR1 MDHEN and CDR2 SYDVKM. V lost 3 bases to trimming and J lost 1 base, with 0 bases between them. The CDR3 spans 11 residues. This CDR3 is CASSFNYGYTF. The CDR3 nucleotides are TGTGCCAGCAGTTTTAACTATGGCTACACCTTC.

The V and J genes are TRBV2 and TRBJ2-3; possible D gene TRBD2, 6 bases. Trimming removed 5 bases at V and 5 bases at J, with 26 bases between. The CDR3 covers 18 residues. Germline V gene sequence: CDR1 SNHLY, CDR2 FYNNEI. CDR3 nucleotide sequence: TGTGCCAGCAGTACCCCTCGGGAAACTCACGTGGGGGGAGATACGCAGTATTTT. As protein: CASSTPRETHVGGDTQYF.

The chain couples TRBV12-3 or TRBV12-4 to TRBJ1-2, with D possibly TRBD1 on 5 matching bases. The V and J ends lost 1 base and 4 bases respectively, with 7 bases between them. This CDR3 comprises 13 residues. CDR3 loop: CASSLDRSYGYTF. CDR3 nucleotide sequence: TGTGCCAGCAGTTTAGACAGGTCCTATGGCTACACCTTC.

The rearrangement uses TRBV7-8 and TRBJ1-5; D might be TRBD1 (6 bases). There are 14 residues in the CDR3. V shed 6 bases and J shed 7 bases, with 16 bases lying between them. From germline, CDR1 is SGHVS and CDR2 FQNEAQ. The CDR3 region is CASRDPGENQPQHF. The CDR3 DNA is TGTGCCAGCAGGGATCCAGGGGAAAACCAGCCCCAGCATTTT.

The chain joins TRBV6-1 to TRBJ1-5; D ambiguous. Trimming pared 3 bases from V and 1 base from J, leaving 13 bases between. Germline V gene lookup returns CDR1 MNHNS and CDR2 SASEGT. The CDR3 is made up of 16 amino acids. The CDR3 DNA reads TGTGCCAGCAGTGACCCCAGGAGGGCCAGCAATCAGCCCCAGCATTTT. Translated: CASSDPRRASNQPQHF.

As to this clone: Within the sample, other DNA sequences also encode this same CDR3. This chain connects TRBV5-1 to TRBJ2-1; D not certain. CDR3 length equals 13 residues. Between the trimmed V and J ends, which lost 1 base and 4 bases, there was a span of 6 bases. CDR1 is SGHRS, CDR2 YFSETQ, per germline. CDR3 sequence: CASSLTGYNEQFF. Here the CDR3 DNA reads TGCGCCAGCAGCTTGACTGGGTACAATGAGCAGTTCTTC.

The CDR3 sequence is CASSPQQGPYEQYF. The CDR3 nucleotides read TGTGCCAGCAGCCCCCAGCAGGGGCCCTACGAGCAGTACTTC. The chain combines TRBV7-9 with TRBJ2-7, with D possibly matching TRBD1 (6 bases). The CDR3 has 14 amino acids. From germline, CDR1 is SEHNR and CDR2 FQNEAQ (reference sequence). V lost 5 bases, J lost 2 bases, and 13 bases lay in between.

This clone has a single count. This rearrangement joins TRBV27 to TRBJ2-3; 7 bases line up with TRBD2. J was trimmed by 2 bases and V by 5 bases; bases with no gene match: 7. Germline-derived CDR1 and CDR2 are MNHEY and SMNVEV (reference sequence). The CDR3 is 15 amino acids. The CDR3 protein is CASSIAGTPTDTQYF. The CDR3 bases are TGTGCCAGCAGTATAGCGGGCACCCCCACAGATACGCAGTATTTT.

The chain carries TRBV27 and TRBJ2-7, with D unclear. The CDR3 contains 14 residues. Trimming took 3 bases from V and 3 from J, leaving 12 bases between them. Germline loops: CDR1 MNHEY, CDR2 SMNVEV (reference sequence). The DNA for the CDR3 is TGTGCCAGCAGTTTGGGCAGGCCCTTCTACGAGCAGTACTTC. It encodes CASSLGRPFYEQYF.

This clone has a handful of counts. The chain recombines TRBV6-4 with TRBJ1-5; TRBD1 might be the D (5 bases). Between the trimmed V and J ends, which lost 5 bases and 4 bases, there was a span of 12 bases. The length of the CDR3 is 14 residues. Germline-derived CDR1 and CDR2 are MRHNA and SNTAGT. The CDR3 nucleotides are TGTGCCAGCAGTCTTAGGGAGGGGAATCAGCCCCAGCATTTT. This sequence encodes CASSLREGNQPQHF.

Only a few counts were recorded for this clone. The chain couples TRBV4-2 to TRBJ2-3; D is uncertain. Germline V gives CDR1 LGHNA, CDR2 YNFKEQ. The ends were cut back, 0 bases at V and 1 base at J, with 8 bases in the middle. The CDR3 contains 15 residues. The CDR3 sequence: CASSQDSQGTDTQYF. CDR3 bases: TGTGCCAGCAGCCAAGATTCCCAGGGCACAGATACGCAGTATTTT.

This clone was found once. The chain recombines TRBV2 with TRBJ2-1, with TRBD2 matching 15 bases. CDR3 length equals 15 residues. The V gene end was trimmed by 9 bases and the J gene end by 7 bases; junction bases not matched to a gene: 7. Germline V gene data show CDR1 as SNHLY and CDR2 as FYNNEI. CDR3 DNA sequence: TGTGCCAGAGACTGGACTAGCGGGAGGGGTAATGAGCAGTTCTTC. The encoded protein is CARDWTSGRGNEQFF.

The V gene is TRBV27, the J gene TRBJ1-1; TRBD1 might be the D (5 bases). The CDR3 contains 14 residues. The ends were cut back, 2 bases at V and 0 bases at J, with 7 bases in the middle. From germline, CDR1 is MNHEY and CDR2 SMNVEV (reference sequence). Written as DNA, the CDR3 is TGTGCCAGCAGTTTACAGGGCCTGAACACTGAAGCTTTCTTT. Its protein product is CASSLQGLNTEAFF.

This sequence joins TRBV5-6 and TRBJ2-5; 7 nucleotides align to TRBD1. After removal of 1 base from V and 5 bases from J, the junction contained 5 bases not matched to a gene. Germline assignment: CDR1 SGHDT and CDR2 YYEEEE. The length of the CDR3 is 14 residues. The CDR3 spells CASSLRQGRETQYF. CDR3 sequence (DNA): TGTGCCAGCAGCTTGAGACAGGGAAGGGAGACCCAGTACTTC.

This rearrangement joins TRBV7-2 to TRBJ2-1, with D possibly matching TRBD1 (6 bases). V lost 1 base and J lost 6, with 19 bases in between. Germline loops: CDR1 SGHTA, CDR2 FQGNSA. The CDR3 covers 17 residues. The DNA for the CDR3 is TGTGCCAGCAGCTTAGGGCCCACTATGGGGGCATTCAATGAGCAGTTCTTC. Amino acids: CASSLGPTMGAFNEQFF.

The rearrangement links TRBV2 to TRBJ2-1; D is unclear. This CDR3 comprises 11 residues. Germline CDR1 is SNHLY and CDR2 is FYNNEI. The ends were cut back, 5 bases at V and 8 bases at J, with 7 bases in the middle. The DNA of the CDR3 is TGTGCCAGCAGTTATGAGGATGAGCAGTTCTTC. Translated, it gives CASSYEDEQFF.

The rearrangement links TRBV11-1 to TRBJ1-2, with D perhaps TRBD1 (5 bases). The CDR3 loop spans 15 amino acids. V lost 2 bases to trimming and J lost 5 bases, with 15 bases between them. The germline CDR1 and CDR2 sequences are SGHAT and FQDESV (reference sequence). As DNA, the CDR3 is TGTGCCAGCAGCTTACCCGGAGCTGGGGGTTATGGCTACACCTTC. It yields the protein CASSLPGAGGYGYTF.

In this sample, this clone turned up once. Other DNA sequences in the sample encode the same CDR3. The V gene is TRBV12-3 or TRBV12-4, the J gene TRBJ1-1; no reliable D call. The CDR3 has 12 amino acids. Trimming left V 3 bases short and J 2 bases short, with 4 bases between. CDR3 nucleotide sequence: TGTGCCAGCAGTTTCCTTAACACTGAAGCTTTCTTT. Amino acid sequence: CASSFLNTEAFF.

V and J are TRBV3-1 (or the pseudogene TRBV3-2) and TRBJ2-7, with D perhaps TRBD2 (5 bases). The CDR3 has 17 amino acids. Germline V gene lookup returns CDR1 LGHDT and CDR2 YNNKEL (reference sequence). V dropped 1 base and J dropped 2 bases, with 18 bases sitting between them. The CDR3 sequence is CASSQASLAGRPYEQYF. DNA of the CDR3: TGTGCCAGCAGCCAAGCTAGTCTGGCGGGTAGACCCTACGAGCAGTACTTC.

The chain links TRBV7-6 to TRBJ2-5; TRBD2 might be the D (6 bases). CDR3 length equals 14 residues. CDR1 is SGHVS and CDR2 is FNYEAQ in the germline V gene. V was clipped by 5 bases and J by 2 bases, with 12 bases between them. The CDR3 sequence is CASSGGNVQETQYF. The DNA of the CDR3 is TGTGCCAGCAGCGGGGGGAATGTGCAAGAGACCCAGTACTTC.

The chain links TRBV5-8 to TRBJ1-5; no reliable D call. Germline assignment: CDR1 SGHTS and CDR2 YDEGEE. Trimming pared 0 bases from V and 0 bases from J, leaving 13 bases between. The CDR3 loop spans 17 amino acids. The CDR3 loop is CASSLGRKINSNQPQHF. Written as DNA, the CDR3 is TGTGCCAGCAGCTTGGGCAGAAAGATAAATAGCAATCAGCCCCAGCATTTT.

The chain is built from TRBV5-1 and TRBJ1-2; D is unresolved. Germline CDR1 reads SGHRS; CDR2 reads YFSETQ. The CDR3 consists of 13 residues. V was cut by 2 bases and J by 8 bases, with 13 bases left in between. The CDR3 sequence is CASSFAGVGGYTF. CDR3 in DNA: TGCGCCAGCAGCTTTGCCGGGGTCGGGGGCTACACCTTC.

The chain employs TRBV28 and TRBJ2-5; TRBD1 agrees at 10 bases. The V gene's germline CDR1 is MDHEN and CDR2 SYDVKM. This CDR3 contains 14 residues. With V trimmed by 6 bases and J by 4 bases, 5 bases remained unmatched. CDR3 coding DNA: TGTGCCAGCAGCCCGACAGGGGGCCTAGAGACCCAGTACTTC. This gives the protein CASSPTGGLETQYF.

This clone has just a few counts. The chain links TRBV6-5 to TRBJ1-1; no reliable D call. Germline V CDR1 and CDR2: MNHEY, SVGAGI. The length of the CDR3 is 13 residues. Trimming shortened V by 2 bases and J by 3 bases, and 7 bases separated the two germline ends. The CDR3 coding sequence is TGTGCCAGCAGTTACGGGAGCTACACTGAAGCTTTCTTT. This sequence encodes CASSYGSYTEAFF.

The chain is built from TRBV5-6 and TRBJ1-1; D is unresolved. The germline V gene has CDR1 SGHDT and CDR2 YYEEEE. V lost 3 bases, J lost 3 bases, and 15 bases lay in between. This CDR3 is built from 15 residues. The CDR3 sequence: CASSSGLIRYTEAFF. CDR3 DNA: TGTGCCAGCAGCTCCGGACTCATAAGGTACACTGAAGCTTTCTTT.

The chain recombines TRBV11-2 with TRBJ1-5, with TRBD1 matching over 9 bases. CDR1 is SGHAT, CDR2 FQNNGV, per germline. V lost 5 bases and J lost 2; bases outside the gene matches: 1. The CDR3 is 14 amino acids. This CDR3 reads CASSRDRGNQPQHF. The DNA of the CDR3 is TGTGCCAGCAGCCGGGACAGGGGCAATCAGCCCCAGCATTTT.

The rearrangement joins TRBV6-5 to TRBJ1-2, with no clear D. Per the germline V gene, CDR1 is MNHEY and CDR2 is SVGAGI. Between the trimmed V and J ends, which lost 0 bases and 2 bases, there was a span of 13 bases. CDR3 length equals 16 residues. For the CDR3, the DNA is TGTGCCAGCAGTTACTCAGCAGGAAGGAACAACTATGGCTACACCTTC. It yields the protein CASSYSAGRNNYGYTF.